A single sample gave rise to the 24 T cell receptor beta chains below, sequenced in a study of T cells after yellow fever vaccination. TCRdb redid the calling of the 5' RACE reads with MiXCR, one entry per CDR3 protein. The sample lists 150,000 to 200,000 distinct CDR3 sequences; roughly 8.8% were seen once. The sequenced sample was CD8+ T cells sorted from PBMCs, obtained 45 days after the yellow fever booster vaccination. The source is a man between 18 and 35 years old who received the YFV17D yellow fever vaccine.

The sample holds many counts of this clonotype. CDR3 sequence reads: CASSASLAGAYNEQFF. The DNA for the CDR3 is TGCGCCAGCAGCGCATCCTTAGCGGGGGCTTATAATGAGCAGTTCTTC. This sequence joins TRBV5-1 and TRBJ2-1, with 9 bases lining up with TRBD2. V trimming: 4 bases; J trimming: 7 bases; junction bases outside the gene matches: 12. CDR1 is SGHRS and CDR2 is YFSETQ in the germline V gene. CDR3 length: 16 residues. Filled out from reference TRBV5-1 and TRBJ2-1, the complete variable domain reads KAGVTQTPRYLIKTRGQQVTLSCSPISGHRSVSWYQQTPGQGLQFLFEYFSETQRNKGNFPGRFSGRQFSNSRSEMNVSTLELGDSALYLCASSASLAGAYNEQFFGPGTRLTVL.

This rearrangement joins TRBV4-3 to TRBJ2-2; 8 bases match TRBD2. Unmatched junction bases numbered 3, after V lost 0 bases and J lost 3 bases. Germline CDR1 LGHNA, CDR2 YSLEER. This CDR3 region has 16 residues. The CDR3 reads CASSQDRGGDTGELFF. In nucleotides, the CDR3 is TGCGCCAGCAGCCAAGACCGGGGGGGAGACACCGGGGAGCTGTTTTTT.

V gene TRBV7-3 combines with J gene TRBJ2-3; 9 positions match TRBD2. The J segment lost 0 bases and the V segment lost 5 bases, leaving 6 bases of the junction unmatched. The V gene's germline CDR1 is SGHTA and CDR2 FQGTGA. This CDR3 is built from 16 residues. The CDR3 DNA reads TGTGCCAGCAGCCCCGGCCTAGCGGGGAGCACAGATACGCAGTATTTT. Amino acid sequence: CASSPGLAGSTDTQYF.

Only a few counts were recorded for this clonotype. This sequence joins TRBV4-3 and TRBJ2-7, with TRBD2 matching 14 bases. CDR3 length: 16 residues. Germline lookup yields CDR1 LGHNA and CDR2 YSLEER. V was clipped by 2 bases and J by 5 bases; unmatched bases: 5. The CDR3 DNA follows: TGCGCCAGCAGCCAACGGACTAGCGGGGGGTCTAACGAGCAGTACTTC. This sequence encodes CASSQRTSGGSNEQYF.

This clonotype was seen a few times. The chain has TRBV10-2 and TRBJ1-2; D possibly corresponds to TRBD1 (6 bases). Germline V CDR1 and CDR2: WSHSY, SAAADI. CDR3 length equals 15 residues. Trimming cost V 2 bases and J 7 bases, with 17 bases left between them. DNA of the CDR3: TGCGCCAGCAGTGAGACGCGAGGCCAAGGGGGTGGCTACACCTTC. Translating it yields CASSETRGQGGGYTF.

The chain joins TRBV13 to TRBJ2-3, with 9 bases aligning to TRBD2. The CDR3 is 15 residues long. Trimming took 2 bases from V and 5 from J; bases not matched to a gene: 5. Per the germline V gene, CDR1 is PRHDT and CDR2 is FYEKMQ (reference sequence). The CDR3: CASSLRRGGLDTQYF. CDR3 in DNA: TGTGCCAGCAGCTTAAGGCGGGGGGGCCTAGATACGCAGTATTTT.

The V and J genes are TRBV6-6 and TRBJ1-1, with D possibly being TRBD1 (5 bases). The CDR3 extends over 16 amino acids. Per the germline V gene, CDR1 is MNHNY and CDR2 is SVGAGI (reference sequence). V gave up 0 bases and J gave up 2 bases, with 13 bases separating them. CDR3 sequence: CASSYSAGTANTEAFF. In DNA, the CDR3 is TGTGCCAGCAGTTACTCAGCCGGGACGGCTAACACTGAAGCTTTCTTT.

The rearrangement joins TRBV2 to TRBJ2-1; D is uncertain. The CDR3 runs to 12 residues. The V and J ends lost 9 bases and 3 bases respectively, with 9 bases between them. The V gene's germline CDR1 is SNHLY and CDR2 FYNNEI. CDR3 in amino acids: CARKSDYNEQFF. CDR3 DNA: TGTGCCAGGAAATCAGACTACAATGAGCAGTTCTTC.

The CDR3: CASRPGSSYEQYV. The CDR3 region has the DNA TGTGCCAGCAGACCCGGGAGCTCCTACGAGCAGTACGTC. V gene TRBV28 combines with J gene TRBJ2-7, with D possibly TRBD2 on 6 matching bases. Germline CDR1 MDHEN, CDR2 SYDVKM. The CDR3 covers 13 residues. V lost 6 bases to trimming and J lost 0 bases, with 9 bases between them.

This clonotype was detected a few times. V gene TRBV6-2 or TRBV6-3 combines with J gene TRBJ2-7, with 7 bases that match TRBD2. This CDR3 contains 17 residues. V shed 0 bases, J shed 2 bases, and the junction held 10 bases outside the gene matches. CDR1 is MNHEY and CDR2 is SVGEGT in the germline V gene. The CDR3 loop is CASSYSIKKRETYEQYF. CDR3 sequence (DNA): TGTGCCAGCAGTTACTCGATAAAGAAGCGGGAAACCTACGAGCAGTACTTC.

In regard to this clonotype: A much larger clone differs from this one at a single base, so this may be a read error. This chain uses TRBV7-9 with TRBJ1-1; D not certain. This CDR3 has 16 residues. The ends were cut back, 5 bases at V and 3 bases at J, with 19 bases in the middle. Germline lookup yields CDR1 SEHNR and CDR2 FQNEAQ (reference sequence). Here the CDR3 reads CASSQRKGGLDTEAFF. Written as DNA, the CDR3 is TGTGCCAGCAGCCAGAGAAAGGGAGGATTGGACACTGAAGCTTTCTTT.

This clonotype was seen a handful of times. This chain joins TRBV7-9 and TRBJ1-5, with 8 bases fitting TRBD1. Germline V gene lookup returns CDR1 SEHNR and CDR2 FQNEAQ (reference sequence). V lost 1 base and J lost 6; bases outside the gene matches: 5. This CDR3 is 15 amino acids long. CDR3 in amino acids: CASSLDGQGIQPQHF. DNA for the CDR3: TGTGCCAGCAGCTTAGACGGACAGGGCATTCAGCCCCAGCATTTT.

Concerning this clonotype itself: Compared with germline, one end of the junction differs, possibly owing to a read error. The chain joins TRBV5-8 to TRBJ2-5, with TRBD2 matching 11 bases. Germline V gene data show CDR1 as SGHTS and CDR2 as YDEGEE. The CDR3 sequence is 16 residues long. The CDR3 loop reads CASSPGLAEHQESQYF. The CDR3 DNA sequence: TGTGCCAGCAGCCCGGGACTAGCGGAACACCAAGAGTCCCAGTACTTC. Based on the CDR3 plus reference TRBV5-8 and TRBJ2-5, the full variable domain is EAGVTQSPTHLIKTRGQQATLRCSPISGHTSVYWYQQALGLGLQFLLWYDEGEERNRGNFPPRFSGRQFPNYSSELNVNALELEDSALYLCASSPGLAEHQESQYFGPGTRLLVL.

Only a few counts were recorded for this clonotype. The chain is built from TRBV24-1 and TRBJ2-1, with TRBD1 matching 12 bases. Trimming cost V 8 bases and J 6 bases; bases outside gene matches: 7. The CDR3 has 15 residues. Per germline, CDR1 KGHDR and CDR2 SFDVKD. CDR3 in DNA: TGTGCCACCACCAAGGGACAGGGGGCTGGCAATGAGCAGTTCTTC. This gives the protein CATTKGQGAGNEQFF.

V usage is TRBV11-2 and J usage is TRBJ2-7; weak D call: TRBD1 (6 bases). V lost 2 bases and J lost 3, with 11 bases in between. CDR1 is SGHAT, CDR2 FQNNGV, per germline. CDR3 length: 14 residues. The CDR3 is CASSLSGGIYEQYF. The CDR3 DNA reads as TGTGCCAGCAGCTTATCTGGGGGCATCTACGAGCAGTACTTC.

The chain employs TRBV7-2 and TRBJ2-2, with a tentative D call TRBD1 (6 bases). V was cut by 5 bases and J by 4 bases, with 11 bases left in between. The germline gives CDR1 SGHTA, CDR2 FQGNSA. The CDR3 extends over 14 amino acids. Here the CDR3 DNA reads TGTGCCAGCAGCACAGGGCTGGGCACCGGGGAGCTGTTTTTT. It is translated as CASSTGLGTGELFF.

A few counts support this clonotype. The rearrangement uses TRBV6-6 and TRBJ1-6; D not resolved. The CDR3 has 11 amino acids. Germline V gene lookup returns CDR1 MNHNY and CDR2 SVGAGI (reference sequence). Trimming took off 0 bases at V and 18 bases at J, with 9 bases between the two ends. The CDR3 protein is CASSYSREAHF. The CDR3 DNA reads as TGTGCCAGCAGTTACTCGCGTGAGGCCCACTTT.

This clonotype has just a few counts. This chain connects TRBV12-3 or TRBV12-4 to TRBJ2-5; 10 bases are shared with TRBD1. This CDR3 contains 15 residues. Germline trimming cut 4 bases from V and 4 bases from J; bases unmatched to any gene: 6. CDR3 DNA sequence: TGTGCCAGCAGTTCGCCGACAGGGGGCAGAGAGACCCAGTACTTC. It is translated as CASSSPTGGRETQYF.

The chain uses TRBV6-6 and TRBJ2-1, with 10 bases lining up with TRBD2. The germline V gene has CDR1 MNHNY and CDR2 SVGAGI (reference sequence). V trimming: 9 bases; J trimming: 7 bases; junction bases outside the gene matches: 9. This CDR3 spans 14 amino acids. As DNA, the CDR3 is TGTGCCAGTACTAGCGGGGAGCGCATTAATGAGCAGTTCTTC. Translated, it gives CASTSGERINEQFF.

The chain carries TRBV5-4 and TRBJ2-1; unclear D gene. This CDR3 has 14 residues. Trimming removed 0 bases from V and 0 bases from J, with 4 bases in between. Per the germline V gene, CDR1 is SGHNT and CDR2 is YYREEE (reference sequence). CDR3 sequence reads: CASSLASSYNEQFF. The CDR3 bases are TGTGCCAGCAGCTTGGCGAGCTCCTACAATGAGCAGTTCTTC.

The chain links TRBV27 to TRBJ2-7, with a tentative D call TRBD1 (5 bases). Between the trimmed V and J ends, which lost 5 bases and 5 bases, there was a span of 10 bases. The CDR3 spans 12 residues. Germline V gene lookup returns CDR1 MNHEY and CDR2 SMNVEV (reference sequence). The CDR3 region is CASSGIGDEQYV. CDR3 nucleotide sequence: TGTGCCAGCAGTGGGATAGGGGACGAGCAGTACGTC.

There are a few counts of this clonotype. The gene calls are TRBV27 and TRBJ1-1; D is ambiguous. CDR1 is MNHEY, CDR2 SMNVEV, per germline (reference sequence). With 0 bases removed from V and 0 bases from J, the gap between germline ends came to 8 bases. The CDR3 length is 15 residues. CDR3 sequence (DNA): TGTGCCAGCAGTTTATCAACAGCGATGAACACTGAAGCTTTCTTT. This gives the protein CASSLSTAMNTEAFF.

This clonotype showed up just a few times. This chain links TRBV6-2 or TRBV6-3 with TRBJ1-5; D remains ambiguous. Germline CDR1 MNHEY, CDR2 SVGEGT. V lost 5 bases and J 7 bases, leaving 15 bases between the germline ends. The CDR3 contains 14 residues. DNA for the CDR3: TGTGCCAGCAGTCCCGAACACGTTAAGCAGCCCCAGCATTTT. This translates into CASSPEHVKQPQHF.

The chain recombines TRBV7-9 with TRBJ2-3; tentative D call: TRBD2 (5 bases). CDR3 size: 13 residues. CDR1 is SEHNR, CDR2 FQNEAQ, per germline (reference sequence). The V gene lost 5 bases and the J gene lost 6 bases, with 12 bases spanning the gap. DNA of the CDR3: TGTGCCAGCAGCCCGGGAACAATTGATACGCAGTATTTT. Translating gives CASSPGTIDTQYF. Together with reference TRBV7-9 and TRBJ2-3, the CDR3 gives the full variable domain: DTGVSQNPRHKITKRGQNVTFRCDPISEHNRLYWYRQTLGQGPEFLTYFQNEAQLEKSRLLSDRFSAERPKGSFSTLEIQRTEQGDSAMYLCASSPGTIDTQYFGPGTRLTVL.